These 11 T cell receptor beta chains share one sample of origin, sequenced in a study of T cell responses to AZD1222 COVID-19 vaccine. TCRdb's copy holds only in-frame clones and misses some; the assay was immunoSEQ multiplex PCR. Counted here are about 110,000 clones, roughly 90% occurring once; the ten biggest clones make up over 2%. The material sequenced was peripheral blood, taken 28 days after the second AZD1222 dose. The source is an adult who received the AZD1222 COVID-19 vaccine.

The chain employs TRBV5-4 and TRBJ1-2; D is undetermined. The V gene's germline CDR1 is SGHNT and CDR2 YYREEE (reference sequence). The CDR3 spans 13 residues. The V end was cut by 0 bases, the J end by 6 bases, with 9 bases between. This chain's CDR3 is CASSLVSGDGYTF. CDR3 sequence (DNA): TGTGCCAGCAGCTTGGTGTCCGGGGATGGCTACACCTTC.

The rearrangement joins TRBV18 to TRBJ1-5; possibly TRBD1 for D (5 bases). Deletions cut 6 bases from V and 9 bases from J, with 27 bases between. This CDR3 contains 17 residues. Germline assignment: CDR1 KGHSH and CDR2 LQKENI. This CDR3 reads CASSRQQRPSYISPQHF. In DNA, the CDR3 is TGTGCCAGCTCCCGACAGCAACGGCCATCGTATATCTCGCCCCAGCATTTT.

The genes are TRBV30 and TRBJ2-5; TRBD1 matches at 10 bases. Unmatched junction bases numbered 7, after V lost 4 bases and J lost 5 bases. The CDR3 extends over 14 amino acids. Per germline, CDR1 GTSNPN and CDR2 SVGIG (reference sequence). In nucleotides, the CDR3 is TGTGCCTGGACCTCGACAGGGGGCGAGGAGACCCAGTACTTC. As protein: CAWTSTGGEETQYF.

The chain couples TRBV5-1 to TRBJ1-6; 10 bases are a match to TRBD1. Germline V gene data show CDR1 as SGHRS and CDR2 as YFSETQ. The J segment lost 10 bases and the V segment lost 0 bases, leaving 7 bases of the junction unmatched. This CDR3 is built from 16 residues. The CDR3, as DNA: TGCGCCAGCAGCTTGGACGACAGGGGGCTGTACTCACCCCTCCACTTT. It encodes CASSLDDRGLYSPLHF.

The chain employs TRBV7-6 and TRBJ1-3, with 7 bases identical to TRBD1. CDR3 length equals 16 residues. J gave up 2 bases and V 5 bases, and 9 bases lay outside the gene matches. Germline loops: CDR1 SGHVS, CDR2 FNYEAQ. CDR3 coding DNA: TGTGCCAGCAGCCCCCGACAGGGATCGACTGGAAACACCATATATTTT. As protein: CASSPRQGSTGNTIYF.

The chain employs TRBV29-1 and TRBJ1-2; D perhaps matches TRBD1 (6 bases). V was trimmed by 3 bases and J by 0 bases, leaving 23 bases between them. The CDR3 sequence is 18 residues long. Germline V gene sequence: CDR1 SQVTM, CDR2 ANQGSEA. The CDR3 bases are TGCAGCGTTGATAGGGCCTCCGGACAGAAGAGATCTAACTATGGCTACACCTTC. Translating gives CSVDRASGQKRSNYGYTF.

Only one count was recorded for this clone. This chain connects TRBV11-2 to TRBJ2-2; TRBD1 agrees at 7 bases. The germline V gene encodes CDR1 SGHAT and CDR2 FQNNGV. The CDR3 has 13 amino acids. V lost 8 bases and J lost 7; bases outside the gene matches: 7. The CDR3 DNA sequence: TGTGCCAGCGGTCACAGGGGTAACGGGGAGCTGTTTTTT. This translates into CASGHRGNGELFF.

The J gene is TRBJ1-2, the V gene TRBV5-4; D gene uncertain. Germline-derived CDR1 and CDR2 are SGHNT and YYREEE (reference sequence). The CDR3 loop spans 14 amino acids. V dropped 1 base and J dropped 2 bases, with 9 bases sitting between them. The CDR3 sequence: CASSLRQANYGYTF. The CDR3 region has the DNA TGTGCCAGCAGCTTGCGGCAGGCCAACTATGGCTACACCTTC.

This chain joins TRBV5-4 and TRBJ2-5; 8 bases are a match to TRBD1. Germline assignment: CDR1 SGHNT and CDR2 YYREEE (reference sequence). Unmatched junction bases numbered 3, after V lost 5 bases and J lost 3 bases. CDR3 length equals 13 residues. Here the CDR3 DNA reads TGTGCCAGCAGAGTGACAGGGGAAGAGACCCAGTACTTC. Translating it yields CASRVTGEETQYF.

J is TRBJ2-1 and V is TRBV6-5; 9 nucleotides line up with TRBD2. J gave up 8 bases and V 6 bases, and 11 bases lay outside the gene matches. This CDR3 has 15 amino acids. Germline CDR1 MNHEY, CDR2 SVGAGI. The CDR3 DNA is TGTGCCAGCAGCCGGGGCGGGAGGGGGCTTGATGAGCAGTTCTTC. Translated, it gives CASSRGGRGLDEQFF.

V is TRBV24-1 and J is TRBJ2-5; the D is unclear. The V end was cut by 1 base, the J end by 3 bases, with 2 bases between. Germline V gene data show CDR1 as KGHDR and CDR2 as SFDVKD. CDR3 length equals 12 residues. CDR3 residues: CATSDFEETQYF. For the CDR3, the DNA is TGTGCCACCAGTGATTTCGAAGAGACCCAGTACTTC.